This T cell receptor beta chain came from a study of blood T cells in healthy people across ages (dated by TCRdb to the mid-2010s). Broadly, across the study: Template switching captured roughly one uniquely barcoded TCR beta cDNA molecule per two T cells in model experiments. Age-related changes in TCR beta repertoire diversity were measured in the study by deep sequencing normalized with unique cDNA molecular identifiers. Donors were grouped into four age groups: young (average approximately 15 years), middle-aged (over 35), aged (around 56) and long-lived (about 89). Two additional independent replicas of 1 million unique cDNA reads from the same blood draw were analyzed for two donors (one aged 18 to 30 and one aged 80 or older). Overall results and qualifications from the work: A strong correlation was found between observed TCR beta diversity and the percentage of naive T cells measured by flow cytometry. As age increased, observed TCR beta diversity per million T cells dropped in a roughly linear way, and a significant reduction was already evident by age roughly 36. The long-lived group showed more naive CD4+ T cells, fewer expanded clones and increased TCR diversity than the aged group, suggesting age selection. Because profiling used bulk unsorted PBMCs, naive and antigen-experienced compartments could not be compared conclusively. Because the CMV infection status of the donors was unknown, age-related changes in expanded clonotypes may potentially have been confounded. Total diversity estimates from one million sequenced T cells were considered lower bounds and underestimates.

For this clonotype: This clone's antigen is unknown. Base quality data are lacking; no much larger clone is found one base away.

V loses 3 bases, J loses 3 bases, and the germline ends lie 10 bases apart. Measured from the cysteine to the phenylalanine, the CDR3 is 13 residues long. The CDR3 DNA has 39 bases and is translated from base 1. Reading the germline V gene (reference sequence) gives CDR1 DFQATT and CDR2 SNEGSKA. The donors were roughly 40 Caucasian individuals from Russia, aged about 6 to 95 years, who were systemically healthy. Ten milliliters of peripheral blood were drawn from each donor into EDTA-treated Vacutainer tubes. Ficoll-Paque density-gradient centrifugation was used to isolate PBMCs, with at least 6 million per sample. Total RNA, at least 6 micrograms per sample, was extracted from PBMCs with Trizol reagent. For every donor, flow cytometry on a PBMC aliquot measured the percentage of naive CD45RAhigh/CD27high T cells. Receptor amplification or capture employed 5' RACE. The instrument given in TCRdb is Illumina HiSeq 2500. The second PCR ran for roughly 6 to 11 cycles and used a J-beta primer mix along with a sample-barcoded 5' primer. Each TCR beta cDNA molecule received a unique molecular identifier from a template-switch 5' adaptor carrying 12 random nucleotides. At least 3 million CDR3-containing paired-end reads were obtained from each sample. First-strand cDNA synthesis was performed from all RNA using the Mint cDNA synthesis kit, with priming by a TRBC-specific oligonucleotide. After uracil-DNA glycosylase treatment, a first 18-cycle PCR used universal primers M1SS and BC2_uni_R on all cDNA. For the original study's pipeline: Each sample was normalized by randomly selecting 1 million high-quality reads, each carrying a distinct molecular identifier. Reads with shared molecular identifiers were discarded instead of being binned into consensus sequences. MiTCR, run with a Q25 quality threshold and the strictest error-elimination algorithm, handled CDR3 identification, clonotype clustering and error correction. A nonparametric unseen species model with Euler transformation was used to estimate lower-bound total TCR beta diversity. Clones were called with MiXCR by TCRdb after fastp trimmed the public reads at Q25, and only in-frame beta chains were retained. All rows with the same CDR3 protein become a single entry with the most common DNA and genes. Clone size and V and J calls follow TCRdb, not the original study. This sample holds some 940,000 distinct CDR3 sequences; almost 30% were observed only once. About 9.4% of the sample comes from the top ten.

This sample was also put to use in a study of T cells of mothers and their children. The second study's paper adds: The donors were nine systemically healthy Caucasian individuals, made up of three mothers and their six children. cDNA synthesis used all of the extracted RNA, with approximately 1.4 ug of RNA in each 15 ul reaction. In the second PCR, the M1S primer introduced both the sample barcodes and 2-4 random nucleotides. More than 8 million TCR beta CDR3 reads were obtained from each mother, and about 3 million reads were obtained from each child. TCR recombination output is similarly shaped by thymic selection in related and unrelated pairs, with a minor effect exerted by inherited differences. Normalized repertoire overlap was always found to be slightly, but never significantly, higher in related mother-child pairs than in unrelated mother-child pairs. No persistent microchimeric T cell clones were found, with a detection sensitivity of approximately 100 clones per million clonotypes. To look for features that set related mother-child pairs apart from unrelated individuals, the researchers ran deep NGS to compare the TCR beta repertoires of mothers and children. Mothers averaged roughly 36 +/- 4 years of age and children averaged roughly 10 +/- 4 years. After adapters were ligated using NEBNext reagents, the libraries underwent 100+100 nt paired-end sequencing on an Illumina HiSeq 2000. Mother and child libraries were prepared a month apart and sequenced in separate runs to prevent cross-contamination. For each donor, somewhere between roughly 500,000 and 2,100,000 distinct TCR beta clonotypes were identified. Naive TCR beta clonotypes were estimated from low-frequency clonotypes matched to each donor's FACS-determined naive share, without sorting.

This clonotype originated in a woman between 35 and 50 years old in good health. Material: blood. The sequence links TRBV20-1 to TRBJ2-3; no D segment can be confidently identified. For the CDR3, the sequence is CSASRPVTDTQYF. The nucleotide sequence is given as TGCAGTGCTAGCCGGCCGGTGACAGATACGCAGTATTTT.